These 30 T cell receptor beta chains came from one sample sequenced in a study of blood T cell repertoires in COVID-19. Sequenced by immunoSEQ multiplex PCR; TCRdb stores in-frame clones only, minus some. The sample lists tens of thousands of clones; around 90% were seen once. Input material: peripheral blood. These receptors were collected from a man in his 60s with COVID-19, enrolled during active disease.

The chain's CDR3 is CASSLTNQPQHF. CDR3 nucleotide sequence: TGTGCCAGCAGTCTAACCAATCAGCCCCAGCATTTT. The chain has TRBV6-5 and TRBJ1-5, with no clear D. This CDR3 comprises 12 residues. Trimming stripped 5 bases from V and 3 bases from J, with 5 bases between. Per the germline V gene, CDR1 is MNHEY and CDR2 is SVGAGI.

This chain uses TRBV2 with TRBJ1-1; D is possibly TRBD1 (5 bases). The CDR3 has 12 residues. Germline V gene sequence: CDR1 SNHLY, CDR2 FYNNEI. V was cut by 6 bases and J by 1 base, with 6 bases left in between. CDR3 sequence: CASSGQNTEAFF. CDR3 nucleotide sequence: TGTGCCAGCAGCGGACAGAACACTGAAGCTTTCTTT.

The chain's CDR3 is CASSQAPVAYEQYF. The CDR3 DNA reads as TGCGCCAGCAGCCAAGCACCGGTGGCCTACGAGCAGTACTTC. The J gene is TRBJ2-7, the V gene TRBV4-1; D is ambiguous. CDR3 length equals 14 residues. Germline lookup yields CDR1 MGHRA and CDR2 YSYEKL. The germline V and J ends were trimmed by 1 base and 2 bases, with 9 bases remaining between them.

The rearrangement links TRBV7-9 to TRBJ2-7; the match to TRBD1 covers 8 bases. CDR1 is SEHNR, CDR2 FQNEAQ, per germline (reference sequence). The CDR3 has 15 residues. The V and J ends lost 2 bases and 4 bases, in that order; junction bases with no gene match: 7. CDR3 in amino acids: CASSLIQGARYEQYF. CDR3 coding DNA: TGTGCCAGCAGCTTAATTCAGGGGGCTCGATACGAGCAGTACTTC.

This rearrangement joins TRBV7-2 to TRBJ2-4; 15 bases match TRBD2. V lost 1 base to trimming and J lost 3 bases; unmatched junction nucleotides: 7. The CDR3 runs 19 residues. Germline CDR1 SGHTA, CDR2 FQGNSA. CDR3 DNA: TGTGCCAGCAGCTTAGGGACTAGCGGGAGGGCCAGGATCAAAAACATTCAGTACTTC. It specifies CASSLGTSGRARIKNIQYF. Drawing the rest from reference TRBV7-2 and TRBJ2-4, the complete variable domain is GAGVSQSPSNKVTEKGKDVELRCDPISGHTALYWYRQSLGQGLEFLIYFQGNSAPDKSGLPSDRFSAERTGGSVSTLTIQRTQQEDSAVYLCASSLGTSGRARIKNIQYFGAGTRLSVL.

The chain carries TRBV4-1 and TRBJ1-1; D is perhaps TRBD1 (5 bases). CDR3 length: 13 residues. Trimming stripped 3 bases from V and 3 bases from J, with 8 bases between. Per germline, CDR1 MGHRA and CDR2 YSYEKL. The CDR3 loop reads CASSQVQDTEAFF. CDR3 sequence (DNA): TGCGCCAGCAGCCAGGTACAGGACACTGAAGCTTTCTTT.

V usage is TRBV11-2 and J usage is TRBJ2-1; D perhaps matches TRBD2 (6 bases). CDR3 length equals 14 residues. Germline V gene data show CDR1 as SGHAT and CDR2 as FQNNGV. V was trimmed by 5 bases and J by 8 bases, leaving 16 bases between them. CDR3 sequence: CASSPPSGGDEQFF. CDR3 in DNA: TGTGCCAGCAGCCCCCCAAGCGGAGGGGATGAGCAGTTCTTC.

The rearrangement links TRBV6-5 to TRBJ1-5, with D uncertain. Germline CDR1 MNHEY, CDR2 SVGAGI. The germline V and J ends were trimmed by 6 bases and 0 bases, with 9 bases remaining between them. This CDR3 has 14 amino acids. Written as DNA, the CDR3 is TGTGCCAGCAGCACAGCATATAGCAATCAGCCCCAGCATTTT. Its protein is CASSTAYSNQPQHF.

The chain recombines TRBV5-1 with TRBJ2-7; tentatively, D is TRBD2 (5 bases). From germline, CDR1 is SGHRS and CDR2 YFSETQ. The V and J ends lost 5 bases and 2 bases respectively, with 20 bases between them. The CDR3 spans 16 residues. The CDR3 DNA is TGCGCCAGCAGTGGACCCGACTACCCCGACACCTACGAGCAGTACTTC. It specifies CASSGPDYPDTYEQYF.

The chain recombines TRBV2 with TRBJ2-7; D possibly corresponds to TRBD2 (6 bases). Germline lookup yields CDR1 SNHLY and CDR2 FYNNEI. There are 14 residues in the CDR3. V lost 4 bases to trimming and J lost 3 bases, with 13 bases between them. The CDR3 spells CASSVPTSGYEQYF. The CDR3 DNA follows: TGTGCCAGCAGTGTACCGACTAGTGGCTACGAGCAGTACTTC.

The chain recombines TRBV19 with TRBJ1-5; no clear D. Germline V lookup: CDR1 LNHDA, CDR2 SQIVND (reference sequence). Between the trimmed V and J ends, which lost 6 bases and 0 bases, there was a span of 9 bases. The CDR3 has 14 amino acids. The CDR3 loop is CASSLRNSNQPQHF. The CDR3 DNA is TGTGCCAGTAGCTTGAGGAATAGCAATCAGCCCCAGCATTTT.

The chain employs TRBV19 and TRBJ2-7, with 9 bases that match TRBD2. Germline CDR1 is LNHDA and CDR2 is SQIVND (reference sequence). The V and J ends lost 3 bases and 1 base, in that order; junction bases with no gene match: 13. This CDR3 region has 18 residues. DNA for the CDR3: TGTGCCAGTAGTATCCCCCATGCGGTAGCGGGAGATTCCTACGAGCAGTACTTC. Residues: CASSIPHAVAGDSYEQYF.

V and J are TRBV19 and TRBJ1-5; D unclear. This CDR3 is built from 15 residues. Trimming removed 5 bases from V and 2 bases from J, with 13 bases in between. Germline lookup yields CDR1 LNHDA and CDR2 SQIVND (reference sequence). DNA of the CDR3: TGTGCCAGTAGTGGTGGGTCTAGTGGCAATCAGCCCCAGCATTTT. It translates to CASSGGSSGNQPQHF.

The rearrangement joins TRBV5-4 to TRBJ2-3, with 12 bases matching TRBD2. The CDR3 extends over 16 amino acids. The germline gives CDR1 SGHNT, CDR2 YYREEE (reference sequence). With 3 bases clipped from V and 3 bases from J, the junction kept 5 bases outside the gene matches. The CDR3 DNA is TGTGCCAGCAGCTCGATTACTAGCGGGAGGACAGATACGCAGTATTTT. Protein: CASSSITSGRTDTQYF.

This clone was found once. The V gene is TRBV18, the J gene TRBJ2-7; 9 bases match TRBD1. This CDR3 is built from 16 residues. Losses at the gene ends were 3 bases for V and 6 bases for J; bases not matched to a gene: 12. Germline V gene data show CDR1 as KGHSH and CDR2 as LQKENI. The CDR3 loop is CASSPHDPGQGGEQYF. The CDR3 region has the DNA TGTGCCAGCTCACCTCACGATCCGGGACAGGGAGGCGAGCAGTACTTC.

This clone was detected only once. As DNA, the CDR3 is TGTGCCAGCAGCCCCTTGGAGGGAGGCAACTATGGCTACACCTTC. This translates into CASSPLEGGNYGYTF. V gene TRBV3-1 (or the pseudogene TRBV3-2) combines with J gene TRBJ1-2; D is unresolved. This CDR3 contains 15 residues. V was pared by 4 bases and J by 2 bases, with 14 bases between. Per germline, CDR1 LGHDT and CDR2 YNNKEL (reference sequence).

This sequence joins TRBV3-1 (or the pseudogene TRBV3-2) and TRBJ2-7; TRBD2 is a possible D gene (5 bases). The CDR3 loop spans 13 amino acids. The germline V gene encodes CDR1 LGHDT and CDR2 YNNKEL (reference sequence). V dropped 4 bases and J dropped 7 bases, with 14 bases sitting between them. The CDR3 nucleotides read TGTGCCAGCAGCCGAGGAGGCCTAGGGGAGCAGTACTTC. Protein product: CASSRGGLGEQYF.

This chain connects TRBV27 to TRBJ1-1; 12 bases map to TRBD1. The CDR3 extends over 17 amino acids. V dropped 2 bases and J dropped 3; count of bases not matched to a gene: 7. The germline V gene encodes CDR1 MNHEY and CDR2 SMNVEV (reference sequence). The CDR3 nucleotides are TGTGCCAGCAGTTTAATGGGGACAGGGGGCCGGCACACTGAAGCTTTCTTT. Amino acids: CASSLMGTGGRHTEAFF.

The chain joins TRBV24-1 to TRBJ1-6; D is uncertain. Trimming shortened V by 1 base and J by 4 bases, and 10 bases separated the two germline ends. The CDR3 spans 16 residues. The germline gives CDR1 KGHDR, CDR2 SFDVKD. The CDR3 nucleotides are TGTGCCACCAGTGATTTCGGAGGAATATATAATTCACCCCTCCACTTT. This codes for CATSDFGGIYNSPLHF.

J is TRBJ2-1 and V is TRBV6-5, with 7 nucleotides matching TRBD1. The V gene end was trimmed by 5 bases and the J gene end by 5 bases; junction bases not matched to a gene: 9. The germline gives CDR1 MNHEY, CDR2 SVGAGI. This CDR3 contains 15 residues. CDR3 nucleotide sequence: TGTGCCAGCAGTCCATGGACAGGAATGGACAATGAGCAGTTCTTC. As protein: CASSPWTGMDNEQFF.

The genes are TRBV19 and TRBJ2-2, with D possibly TRBD2 on 5 matching bases. The CDR3 covers 16 residues. V dropped 1 base and J dropped 0 bases, with 9 bases sitting between them. In germline, CDR1 is LNHDA, CDR2 SQIVND (reference sequence). The CDR3 protein is CASSIGAGSNTGELFF. The CDR3, as DNA: TGTGCCAGTAGTATAGGTGCGGGTTCGAACACCGGGGAGCTGTTTTTT. Full variable domain (remainder filled in from reference TRBV19 and TRBJ2-2): DGGITQSPKYLFRKEGQNVTLSCEQNLNHDAMYWYRQDPGQGLRLIYYSQIVNDFQKGDIAEGYSVSREKKESFPLTVTSAQKNPTAFYLCASSIGAGSNTGELFFGEGSRLTVL.

This clone has more than one count but fewer than ten. The chain uses TRBV28 and TRBJ1-2, with a tentative D call TRBD1 (6 bases). Germline V gives CDR1 MDHEN, CDR2 SYDVKM. CDR3 size: 15 residues. V shed 2 bases and J shed 4 bases, with 14 bases lying between them. The CDR3 is CASSLAAGEPYGYTF. CDR3 bases: TGTGCCAGCAGTTTAGCCGCAGGGGAGCCCTATGGCTACACCTTC.

In its sample, this clone was seen once. The V and J genes are TRBV9 and TRBJ2-3; TRBD2 agrees at 13 bases. CDR1 SGDLS and CDR2 YYNGEE come from the germline V gene. CDR3 length: 17 amino acids. V was pared by 4 bases and J by 0 bases, with 5 bases of the junction left unmatched. CDR3 nucleotide sequence: TGTGCCAGCAGCCCAGGGACTAGCGGGGCTAGCACAGATACGCAGTATTTT. Its translation: CASSPGTSGASTDTQYF.

The chain employs TRBV7-6 and TRBJ2-3, with 8 nucleotides matching TRBD2. The germline V gene encodes CDR1 SGHVS and CDR2 FNYEAQ. Trimming took 6 bases from V and 2 from J; bases not matched to a gene: 16. The CDR3 sequence is 18 residues long. CDR3 DNA sequence: TGTGCCAGCAGTCCAGGACCGGGACTAGAAGGCCCCACAGATACGCAGTATTTT. Translation: CASSPGPGLEGPTDTQYF.

This rearrangement joins TRBV11-2 to TRBJ2-5; D remains ambiguous. Germline V gene sequence: CDR1 SGHAT, CDR2 FQNNGV. The V gene lost 8 bases and the J gene lost 3 bases, with 10 bases spanning the gap. CDR3 size: 12 residues. CDR3 sequence reads: CASGDKKETQYF. The CDR3 region has the DNA TGTGCCAGCGGCGACAAGAAAGAGACCCAGTACTTC.

This sequence joins TRBV3-1 (or the pseudogene TRBV3-2) and TRBJ2-7, with D possibly TRBD1 on 5 matching bases. Germline CDR1 reads LGHDT; CDR2 reads YNNKEL (reference sequence). V was shortened by 3 bases and J by 0 bases, with 9 bases between the two germline ends. The CDR3 consists of 14 residues. The CDR3 DNA follows: TGTGCCAGCAGCCATAGGACACCCTCCTACGAGCAGTACTTC. Translation gives CASSHRTPSYEQYF.

For this clone: Other DNA sequences in the same sample also yield this CDR3. This chain links TRBV19 with TRBJ1-1; weak D call: TRBD1 (6 bases). Trimming cost V 4 bases and J 2 bases, with 8 bases left between them. The CDR3 length is 13 residues. Per the germline V gene, CDR1 is LNHDA and CDR2 is SQIVND (reference sequence). DNA of the CDR3: TGTGCCAGTAGTAGACAGGTTAACACTGAAGCTTTCTTT. Translating it yields CASSRQVNTEAFF.

This clone was counted once. This chain uses TRBV18 with TRBJ1-1, with 7 bases lining up with TRBD1. The CDR3 contains 16 residues. Per the germline V gene, CDR1 is KGHSH and CDR2 is LQKENI. Trimming took 4 bases from V and 3 from J; bases not matched to a gene: 11. CDR3 nucleotide sequence: TGTGCCAGCTCACTTGCGACAGGGCGGGGGGACACTGAAGCTTTCTTT. Its translation: CASSLATGRGDTEAFF.

The chain is built from TRBV7-2 and TRBJ1-5; no clear D gene. Germline lookup yields CDR1 SGHTA and CDR2 FQGNSA. The ends were cut back, 5 bases at V and 7 bases at J, with 9 bases in the middle. This CDR3 contains 12 residues. Here the CDR3 DNA reads TGTGCCAGCAGCGGTGGTGAGCAGCCCCAGCATTTT. Amino acid sequence: CASSGGEQPQHF.

This clone has just a few counts. This chain connects TRBV28 to TRBJ2-7; D ambiguous. V was trimmed by 2 bases and J by 7 bases, leaving 9 bases between them. Germline V gene sequence: CDR1 MDHEN, CDR2 SYDVKM. This CDR3 region has 12 residues. CDR3 coding DNA: TGTGCCAGCAGTTTAGGCCCTTGGGAGCAGTACTTC. This sequence encodes CASSLGPWEQYF. The complete variable domain, with remaining parts taken from reference TRBV28 and TRBJ2-7, reads DVKVTQSSRYLVKRTGEKVFLECVQDMDHENMFWYRQDPGLGLRLIYFSYDVKMKEKGDIPEGYSVSREKKERFSLILESASTNQTSMYLCASSLGPWEQYFGPGTRLTVT.